This TCR beta chain was identified in a study of blood T cell repertoires in COVID-19. Study-wide context: There were acute and convalescent COVID-19 samples, and they came from the United States, Italy and Spain. Sample material is recorded as cDNA or gDNA derived from T cells, B-cell-depleted T cells, or PBMCs.

Original analysis: Amplification of reference gene primers provided the estimated nucleated cell counts. Using immunoSEQ multiplex PCR, the repertoire was profiled, and TCRdb retains in-frame clones only, with some absent. V and J calls and clone size follow that table, whereas D and trimming were derived from the DNA. The repertoire holds 250,000 to 350,000 clones, with 75% to 90% as singletons. This CDR3 has 14 residues. The trim removed 2 bases at V and 3 bases at J, leaving 3 bases unmatched. The germline CDR1 and CDR2 sequences are MNHEY and SMNVEV (reference sequence). The sample consisted of peripheral blood. The chain carries TRBV27 and TRBJ1-1, with 7 bases matching TRBD1. The receptor was derived from a woman between 50 and 59 years old who had recovered from COVID-19. The CDR3 DNA is TGTGCCAGCAGTTTAGCAGGGGGTTACACTGAAGCTTTCTTT. This sequence encodes CASSLAGGYTEAFF.